Listed below are T cell receptor beta chains from one sample, sequenced in a study of T-cell memory formation after mild COVID-19. TCRdb reanalysed the 5' RACE reads using MiXCR and keeps one entry per CDR3 protein. The sample yields under 300,000 distinct CDR3 sequences, roughly 8% seen once. Specimen: PBMCs or a T cell subset sorted from them (not recorded which). Source of these receptors: a man aged 18 to 30 who had mild COVID-19 (a few samples of this study predate the infection). Cell type and time point are not known. CDR3s include the opening cysteine and the closing phenylalanine or tryptophan. D genes are given only for firm matches. The size field is filled for only some rows; it gives once, few, many or a size class.

J: TRBJ2-7
V: TRBV27
size: many
D: NA
CDR3: CASSLVRQGSEQYF
DNA: TGTGCCAGCAGTTTAGTCCGCCAGGGGTCGGAGCAGTACTTC

J: TRBJ2-3
V: TRBV28
size: few
D: TRBD2
CDR3: CASSFLGLAGDTDTQYF
DNA: TGTGCCAGCAGTTTCCTGGGACTAGCGGGGGACACAGATACGCAGTATTTT

J: TRBJ2-6
V: TRBV4-3
size: few
D: NA
CDR3: CASSQQGLSGANVLTF
DNA: TGCGCCAGCAGCCAGCAGGGGCTCTCTGGGGCCAACGTCCTGACTTTC

J: TRBJ1-3
V: TRBV4-3
size: few
D: NA
CDR3: CASTEQFLAGNTIYF
DNA: TGCGCCAGCACCGAACAGTTTCTGGCTGGAAACACCATATATTTT

J: TRBJ1-1
V: TRBV5-1
size: many
D: NA
CDR3: CASSGGTGGAEAFF
DNA: TGCGCCAGCAGCGGAGGGACCGGGGGCGCTGAAGCTTTCTTT

J: TRBJ2-1
V: TRBV2
size: NA
D: TRBD2
CDR3: CASRPTSGGLSSYNEQFF
DNA: TGTGCCAGCAGGCCCACTAGCGGGGGGCTCAGCTCCTACAATGAGCAGTTCTTC

J: TRBJ2-1
V: TRBV4-3
size: few
D: NA
CDR3: CASSHRLSYNEQFF
DNA: TGCGCCAGCAGCCATCGCCTCTCCTACAATGAGCAGTTCTTC

J: TRBJ2-7
V: TRBV4-2
size: NA
D: NA
CDR3: CASSQDSATPGEQYF
DNA: TGTGCCAGCAGCCAAGATTCAGCCACCCCGGGGGAGCAGTACTTC

J: TRBJ2-3
V: TRBV25-1
size: many
D: TRBD2
CDR3: CASSESGDGTDTQYF
DNA: TGTGCCAGCAGTGAAAGCGGGGATGGCACAGATACGCAGTATTTT

J: TRBJ1-3
V: TRBV5-1
size: many
D: NA
CDR3: CASSLDGVRGNTIYF
DNA: TGCGCCAGCAGCTTGGATGGGGTCCGCGGAAACACCATATATTTT

J: TRBJ1-4
V: TRBV29-1
size: NA
D: NA
CDR3: CSVSKSGEKLFF
DNA: TGCAGCGTTTCGAAGAGTGGTGAAAAACTGTTTTTT

J: TRBJ2-1
V: TRBV12-3/TRBV12-4
size: NA
D: TRBD2
CDR3: CASSLRTGGDEQFF
DNA: TGTGCCAGCAGCCTGCGGACGGGGGGAGACGAGCAGTTCTTC

J: TRBJ1-2
V: TRBV18
size: few
D: NA
CDR3: CASSPGTAWGYTF
DNA: TGTGCCAGCTCACCGGGGACGGCATGGGGCTACACCTTC

J: TRBJ1-5
V: TRBV19
size: few
D: TRBD1
CDR3: CASSVQTGAVNQPQHF
DNA: TGTGCCAGTAGCGTCCAGACAGGGGCGGTCAATCAGCCCCAGCATTTT

J: TRBJ2-1
V: TRBV4-3
size: NA
D: TRBD1
CDR3: CASSQDPGQGGYNEQFF
DNA: TGCGCCAGCAGCCAAGACCCTGGACAGGGGGGCTACAATGAGCAGTTCTTC

J: TRBJ2-3
V: TRBV5-1
size: few
D: NA
CDR3: CASSVSPAGTLTSTDTQYF
DNA: TGCGCCAGCAGCGTCTCTCCAGCCGGGACTTTGACTAGCACAGATACGCAGTATTTT